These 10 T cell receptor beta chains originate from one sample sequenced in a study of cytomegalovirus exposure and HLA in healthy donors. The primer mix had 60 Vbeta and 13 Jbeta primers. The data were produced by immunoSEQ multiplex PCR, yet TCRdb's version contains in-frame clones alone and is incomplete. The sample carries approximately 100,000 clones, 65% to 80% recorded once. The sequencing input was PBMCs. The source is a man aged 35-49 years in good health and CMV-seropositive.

CDR3 DNA sequence: TGTGCCAGCATCCGGGGCTACGAGCAGTACTTC. Protein: CASIRGYEQYF. This chain uses TRBV7-9 with TRBJ2-7, with D maybe TRBD2 (5 bases). V lost 7 bases and J lost 3, with 7 bases in between. Looked up from germline, CDR1 is SEHNR and CDR2 is FQNEAQ (reference sequence). The CDR3 has 11 residues.

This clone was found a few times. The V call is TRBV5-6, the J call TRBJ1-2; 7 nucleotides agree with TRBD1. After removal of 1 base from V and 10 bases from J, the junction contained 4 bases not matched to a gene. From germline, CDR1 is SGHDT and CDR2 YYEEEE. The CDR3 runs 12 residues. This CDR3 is CASSLTGTDYTF. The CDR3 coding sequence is TGTGCCAGCAGCTTGACCGGGACAGACTACACCTTC.

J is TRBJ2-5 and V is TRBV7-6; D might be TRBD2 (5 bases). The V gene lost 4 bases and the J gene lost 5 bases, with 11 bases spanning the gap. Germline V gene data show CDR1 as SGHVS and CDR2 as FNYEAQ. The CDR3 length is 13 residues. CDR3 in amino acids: CASSSQLAETQYF. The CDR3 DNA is TGTGCCAGCAGCTCCCAATTAGCGGAGACCCAGTACTTC.

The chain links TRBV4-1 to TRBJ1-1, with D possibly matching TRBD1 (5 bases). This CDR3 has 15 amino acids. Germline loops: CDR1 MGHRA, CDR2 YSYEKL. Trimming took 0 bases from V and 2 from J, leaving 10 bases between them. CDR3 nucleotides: TGCGCCAGCAGCCAAGAAGGACAACCAAACACTGAAGCTTTCTTT. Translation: CASSQEGQPNTEAFF.

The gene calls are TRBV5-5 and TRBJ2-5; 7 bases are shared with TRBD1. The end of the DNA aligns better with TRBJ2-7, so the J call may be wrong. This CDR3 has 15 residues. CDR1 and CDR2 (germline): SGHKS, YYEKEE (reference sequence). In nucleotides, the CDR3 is TGTGCCAGCAGCTTGGGGGACAGAGGATTCTACGAGCAGTACTTC. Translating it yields CASSLGDRGFYEQYF.

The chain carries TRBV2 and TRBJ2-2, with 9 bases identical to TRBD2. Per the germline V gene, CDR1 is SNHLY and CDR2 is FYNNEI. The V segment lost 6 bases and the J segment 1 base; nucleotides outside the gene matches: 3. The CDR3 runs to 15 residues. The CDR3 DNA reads TGTGCCAGCAGAAGGACTAGCGAGAACACCGGGGAGCTGTTTTTT. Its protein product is CASRRTSENTGELFF.

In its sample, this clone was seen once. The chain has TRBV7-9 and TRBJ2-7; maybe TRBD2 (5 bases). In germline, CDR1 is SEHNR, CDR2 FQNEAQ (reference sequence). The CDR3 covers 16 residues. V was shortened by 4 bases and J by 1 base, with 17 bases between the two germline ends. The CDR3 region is CASSSYRTSRSYEQYF. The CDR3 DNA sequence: TGTGCCAGCAGCTCCTACCGGACTTCCCGTTCCTACGAGCAGTACTTC.

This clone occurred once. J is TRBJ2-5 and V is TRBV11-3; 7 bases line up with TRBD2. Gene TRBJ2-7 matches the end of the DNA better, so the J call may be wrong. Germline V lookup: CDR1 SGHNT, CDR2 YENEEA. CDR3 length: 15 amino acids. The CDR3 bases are TGTGCCAGCAGCAGCGGGGCTAAGCCTAACTACGAGCAGTACTTC. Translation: CASSSGAKPNYEQYF.

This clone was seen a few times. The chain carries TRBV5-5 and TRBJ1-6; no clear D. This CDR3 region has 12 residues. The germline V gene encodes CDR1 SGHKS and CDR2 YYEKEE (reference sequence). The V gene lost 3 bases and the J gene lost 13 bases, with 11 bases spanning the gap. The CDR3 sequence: CASSSIPPPLHF. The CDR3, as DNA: TGTGCCAGCAGCTCTATACCCCCTCCCCTCCACTTT.

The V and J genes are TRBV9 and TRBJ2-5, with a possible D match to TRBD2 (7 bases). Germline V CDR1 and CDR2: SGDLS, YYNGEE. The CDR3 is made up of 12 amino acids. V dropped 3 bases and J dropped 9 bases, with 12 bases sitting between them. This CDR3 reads CASSEGEGAQYF. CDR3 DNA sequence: TGTGCCAGCAGCGAGGGGGAGGGGGCCCAGTACTTC.